This T cell receptor (beta chain) comes out of a study of CD8+ T cells in alopecia areata. Treatment denoted: oral pan-JAK inhibitor, 5-10 mg twice daily. CDR3 size: 17 residues. Germline V gene sequence: CDR1 GTSNPN, CDR2 SVGIG (reference sequence). Losses at the gene ends were 3 bases for V and 8 bases for J; bases not matched to a gene: 19. Reverse transcription of extracted RNA yielded cDNA, which provided the sequencing template. Sequencing used immunoSEQ multiplex PCR; TCRdb keeps in-frame clones, though not all of them. This sample has 180,000 or so clones, with over 45% found just once. Sequencing used CD4+ T cells sorted from blood, obtained at week 24, from a patient treated with tofacitinib. The receptor was derived from a human donor with alopecia areata. The chain has TRBV30 and TRBJ2-1, with 7 bases matching TRBD2. The CDR3 here is CAWSRFLKAGEGYEQFF. For the CDR3, the DNA is TGTGCCTGGAGCCGATTTCTTAAGGCGGGAGAGGGCTATGAGCAGTTCTTC.